The 13 T cell receptor beta chains given below trace back to one sample, sequenced in a study of shared clonotypes between healthy human individuals. The assay was immunoSEQ multiplex PCR, and TCRdb's table has in-frame clones only and misses some. This sample carries 500,000 to 700,000 clones, around 96% of them seen once, and the ten largest clones take approximately 0.11%. CD8 cells regarded as naive lacked CD45RO, were positively chosen for CCR7, and omitted terminally differentiated effector memory CD45RA+ cells. Sequenced sample: naive CD8+ T cells sorted from blood. Receptors originate from a woman under 40 in good health.

The chain links TRBV4-1 to TRBJ2-1, with D hard to call. The germline V gene encodes CDR1 MGHRA and CDR2 YSYEKL. The germline V and J ends were trimmed by 1 base and 5 bases, with 15 bases remaining between them. The CDR3 has 16 amino acids. CDR3 in DNA: TGCGCCAGCAGCCAAGTGTGGCTGTCTTTAGACAATGAGCAGTTCTTC. As protein: CASSQVWLSLDNEQFF.

CDR3 residues: CASSLRGQRDDEQFF. The CDR3 coding sequence is TGTGCCAGCAGCTTACGGGGACAAAGGGATGATGAGCAGTTCTTC. This chain joins TRBV7-9 and TRBJ2-1; TRBD1 might be the D (6 bases). Trimming removed 2 bases at V and 8 bases at J, with 16 bases between. This CDR3 has 15 amino acids. Germline V gene sequence: CDR1 SEHNR, CDR2 FQNEAQ (reference sequence).

The V call is TRBV4-2, the J call TRBJ2-7, with D possibly being TRBD1 (5 bases). Deletions cut 4 bases from V and 7 bases from J, with 14 bases between. The CDR3 spans 13 residues. Germline assignment: CDR1 LGHNA and CDR2 YNFKEQ. CDR3 nucleotide sequence: TGTGCCAGCAGCCGTCAGGGATTGGGGGAGCAGTACTTC. It codes for CASSRQGLGEQYF.

This clone came up once. The chain employs TRBV5-8 and TRBJ2-1; no clear D gene. The V and J ends lost 2 bases and 8 bases respectively, with 8 bases between them. The CDR3 is 12 amino acids. Germline V gene sequence: CDR1 SGHTS, CDR2 YDEGEE. The DNA of the CDR3 is TGTGCCAGCAGCTTTGAAGCCTATGAGCAGTTCTTC. This gives the protein CASSFEAYEQFF. The variable domain in full, with the rest retrieved from reference TRBV5-8 and TRBJ2-1, is EAGVTQSPTHLIKTRGQQATLRCSPISGHTSVYWYQQALGLGLQFLLWYDEGEERNRGNFPPRFSGRQFPNYSSELNVNALELEDSALYLCASSFEAYEQFFGPGTRLTVL.

Note on this clone: One end of the junction is discordant with germline, which a read error may explain. The rearrangement links TRBV5-4 to TRBJ1-1; no firm D call. This CDR3 contains 13 residues. CDR1 is SGHNT and CDR2 is YYREEE in the germline V gene (reference sequence). CDR3 bases: TGTGCCAGCAGCCCGGGCCTAAACAATGAAGCTTTCTTT. Translating it yields CASSPGLNNEAFF.

The genes are TRBV6-5 and TRBJ2-7; 9 nucleotides match TRBD1. The junction had 6 bases not matched to a gene; V was cut back by 0 bases and J by 3 bases. Germline V gene lookup returns CDR1 MNHEY and CDR2 SVGAGI. The CDR3 covers 16 residues. The CDR3 DNA reads TGTGCCAGCAGTTACTCGATGGACAGGGGATACTACGAGCAGTACTTC. Residues: CASSYSMDRGYYEQYF.

The chain carries TRBV7-8 and TRBJ2-5; D unclear. The J call is doubtful: the DNA matches TRBJ2-7 better. The CDR3 spans 12 residues. Germline assignment: CDR1 SGHVS and CDR2 FQNEAQ. CDR3 sequence: CASSSLKYEQYF. The CDR3 DNA follows: TGTGCCAGCAGCTCCCTGAAGTACGAGCAGTACTTC.

V gene TRBV5-1 combines with J gene TRBJ1-5, with 10 bases that match TRBD1. The CDR3 length is 15 residues. Germline CDR1 reads SGHRS; CDR2 reads YFSETQ. J gave up 5 bases and V 3 bases, and 5 bases lay outside the gene matches. CDR3 DNA sequence: TGCGCCAGCAGCTGGGGGGACAGGGGCGATCAGCCCCAGCATTTT. It is translated as CASSWGDRGDQPQHF.

On this clone: The identical CDR3 is also encoded by other nucleotide sequences in the sample. The chain uses TRBV5-4 and TRBJ2-3; D call uncertain. Trimming shortened V by 2 bases and J by 2 bases, and 0 bases separated the two germline ends. Germline CDR1 SGHNT, CDR2 YYREEE (reference sequence). The CDR3 runs 11 residues. The CDR3 DNA reads as TGTGCCAGCAGCTTCACAGATACGCAGTATTTT. As protein: CASSFTDTQYF.

This clone was found once. The chain has TRBV19 and TRBJ2-2, with 7 bases identical to TRBD2. Losses at the gene ends were 5 bases for V and 7 bases for J; bases not matched to a gene: 10. This CDR3 has 15 amino acids. The V gene's germline CDR1 is LNHDA and CDR2 SQIVND (reference sequence). CDR3 protein: CASSARGERVGELFF. CDR3 nucleotide sequence: TGTGCCAGTAGTGCCCGGGGGGAGCGGGTCGGGGAGCTGTTTTTT.

This sequence joins TRBV27 and TRBJ1-1; a weak D match, TRBD1 (5 bases). Per germline, CDR1 MNHEY and CDR2 SMNVEV (reference sequence). The V end lost 5 bases, the J end lost 7 bases, and 11 bases lay between the germline ends. The CDR3 sequence is 12 residues long. CDR3 loop: CASSQTGIEAFF. CDR3 bases: TGTGCCAGCAGTCAAACAGGAATTGAAGCTTTCTTT.

This chain connects TRBV19 to TRBJ2-1; maybe TRBD2 (6 bases). Germline loops: CDR1 LNHDA, CDR2 SQIVND (reference sequence). This CDR3 has 20 residues. V lost 0 bases, J lost 2 bases, and 23 bases lay in between. CDR3 loop: CASSIDPTSTERWAYNEQFF. The CDR3 bases are TGTGCCAGTAGTATAGATCCTACTAGCACCGAAAGGTGGGCCTACAATGAGCAGTTCTTC. Drawing the rest from reference TRBV19 and TRBJ2-1, the complete variable domain is DGGITQSPKYLFRKEGQNVTLSCEQNLNHDAMYWYRQDPGQGLRLIYYSQIVNDFQKGDIAEGYSVSREKKESFPLTVTSAQKNPTAFYLCASSIDPTSTERWAYNEQFFGPGTRLTVL.

The sample holds one count of this clone. The chain recombines TRBV7-8 with TRBJ2-7; D unresolved. The CDR3 is made up of 11 amino acids. Germline V lookup: CDR1 SGHVS, CDR2 FQNEAQ. Trimming shortened V by 3 bases and J by 4 bases, and 4 bases separated the two germline ends. CDR3 amino acids: CASSFQYEQYF. CDR3 DNA sequence: TGTGCCAGCAGCTTTCAATACGAGCAGTACTTC.